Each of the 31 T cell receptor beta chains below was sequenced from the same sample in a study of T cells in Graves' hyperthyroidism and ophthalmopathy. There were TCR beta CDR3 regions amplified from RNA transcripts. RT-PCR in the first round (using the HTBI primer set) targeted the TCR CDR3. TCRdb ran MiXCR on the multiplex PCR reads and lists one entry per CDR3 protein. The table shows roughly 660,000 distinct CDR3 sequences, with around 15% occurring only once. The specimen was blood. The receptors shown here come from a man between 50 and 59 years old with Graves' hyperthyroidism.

The CDR3 protein is CRILPPRGRETDTQYF. The CDR3 DNA sequence: TGCAGAATCCTGCCACCACGCGGGAGGGAGACAGATACGCAGTATTTT. J is TRBJ2-3 and V is TRBV20-1; TRBD2 agrees at 9 bases. Germline CDR1 DFQATT, CDR2 SNEGSKA (reference sequence). The CDR3 is 16 residues long.

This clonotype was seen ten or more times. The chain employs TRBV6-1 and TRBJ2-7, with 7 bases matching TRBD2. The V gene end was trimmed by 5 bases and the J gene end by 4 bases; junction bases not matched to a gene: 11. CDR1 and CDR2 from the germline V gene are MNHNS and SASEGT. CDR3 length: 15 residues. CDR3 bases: TGTGCCAGCAGTACGGGAGGTGGGAGTGGGTACGAGCAGTACTTC. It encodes CASSTGGGSGYEQYF.

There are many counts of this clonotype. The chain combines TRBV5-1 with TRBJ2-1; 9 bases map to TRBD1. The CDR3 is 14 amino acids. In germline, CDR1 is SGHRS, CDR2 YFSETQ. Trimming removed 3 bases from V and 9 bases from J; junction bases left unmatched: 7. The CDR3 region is CASSSRQGEGEQFF. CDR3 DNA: TGCGCCAGCAGCTCGCGACAGGGGGAAGGTGAGCAGTTCTTC.

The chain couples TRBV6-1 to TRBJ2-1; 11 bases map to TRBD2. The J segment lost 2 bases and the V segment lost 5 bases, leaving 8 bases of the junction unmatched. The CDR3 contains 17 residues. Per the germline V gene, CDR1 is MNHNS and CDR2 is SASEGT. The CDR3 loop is CASSRVGLAEPYNEQFF. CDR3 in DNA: TGTGCCAGCAGTCGAGTGGGACTAGCGGAGCCCTACAATGAGCAGTTCTTC.

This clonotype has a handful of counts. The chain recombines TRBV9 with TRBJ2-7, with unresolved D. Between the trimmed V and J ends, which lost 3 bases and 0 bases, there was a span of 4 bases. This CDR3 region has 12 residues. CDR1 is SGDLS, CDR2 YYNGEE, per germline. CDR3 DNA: TGTGCCAGCAGCGCCCACTCCTACGAGCAGTACTTC. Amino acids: CASSAHSYEQYF.

The CDR3 reads CASSYHGTSGAAFYEQYF. The CDR3 DNA reads TGTGCCAGCAGCTACCATGGGACTAGCGGCGCCGCGTTCTACGAGCAGTACTTC. This chain uses TRBV28 with TRBJ2-7; the match to TRBD2 covers 11 bases. Unmatched junction bases numbered 16, after V lost 6 bases and J lost 3 bases. This CDR3 spans 18 amino acids. CDR1 and CDR2 (germline): MDHEN, SYDVKM.

CDR3 protein: CASSGTSGPTYEQYF. The DNA of the CDR3 is TGTGCCAGCAGCGGGACTAGCGGACCCACCTACGAGCAGTACTTC. The V call is TRBV6-1, the J call TRBJ2-7, with 11 bases lining up with TRBD2. Germline lookup yields CDR1 MNHNS and CDR2 SASEGT. The CDR3 has 15 residues. V lost 6 bases, J lost 2 bases, and 6 bases stayed unmatched.

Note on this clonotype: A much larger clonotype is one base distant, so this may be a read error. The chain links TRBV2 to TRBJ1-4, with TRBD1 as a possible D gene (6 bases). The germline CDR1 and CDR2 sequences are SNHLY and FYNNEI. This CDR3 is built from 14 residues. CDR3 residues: CASSRLGANEKLSF. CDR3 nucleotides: TGTGCCAGCAGTAGATTGGGGGCTAATGAAAAACTGTCTTTT.

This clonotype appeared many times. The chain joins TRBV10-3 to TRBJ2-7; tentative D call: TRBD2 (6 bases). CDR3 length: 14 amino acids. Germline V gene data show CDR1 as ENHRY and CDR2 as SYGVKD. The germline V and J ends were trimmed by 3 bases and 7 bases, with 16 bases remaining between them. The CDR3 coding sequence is TGTGCCATCAGTGATTTTGGGGGGACGCATGAGCAGTACTTC. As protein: CAISDFGGTHEQYF.

Here the CDR3 reads CASSEVDSGSYNEQFF. In DNA, the CDR3 is TGTGCCAGCAGTGAAGTGGATAGCGGGAGTTACAATGAGCAGTTCTTC. The rearrangement links TRBV6-1 to TRBJ2-1; the match to TRBD2 covers 9 bases. J lost 4 bases, V lost 1 base, and 5 bases had no gene match. Germline V gene data show CDR1 as MNHNS and CDR2 as SASEGT. The CDR3 contains 16 residues.

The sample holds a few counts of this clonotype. The CDR3 DNA is TGTGCCAGCAGTTACGGACTAGCGGCCACAGATACGCAGTATTTT. Amino acids: CASSYGLAATDTQYF. The V gene is TRBV6-6, the J gene TRBJ2-3; 10 bases fit TRBD2. Trimming at V came to 2 bases and at J to 2 bases, leaving 1 base not matched to a gene. CDR3 length: 15 amino acids. CDR1 and CDR2 (germline): MNHNY, SVGAGI (reference sequence).

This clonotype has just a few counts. CDR3 sequence: CSAPGLGWDEQFF. The DNA for the CDR3 is TGCAGTGCTCCAGGGCTTGGGTGGGATGAGCAGTTCTTC. The J gene is TRBJ2-1, the V gene TRBV20-1; D possibly corresponds to TRBD1 (5 bases). Germline assignment: CDR1 DFQATT and CDR2 SNEGSKA (reference sequence). Trimming shortened V by 5 bases and J by 8 bases, and 16 bases separated the two germline ends. The CDR3 contains 13 residues.

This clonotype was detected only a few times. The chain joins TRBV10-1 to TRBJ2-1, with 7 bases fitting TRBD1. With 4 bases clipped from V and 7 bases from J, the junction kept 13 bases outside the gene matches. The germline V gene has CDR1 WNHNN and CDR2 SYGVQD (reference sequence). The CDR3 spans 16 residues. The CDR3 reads CASSGLRDSHWNEQFF. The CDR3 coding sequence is TGCGCCAGCAGTGGTCTACGGGACAGCCACTGGAATGAGCAGTTCTTC.

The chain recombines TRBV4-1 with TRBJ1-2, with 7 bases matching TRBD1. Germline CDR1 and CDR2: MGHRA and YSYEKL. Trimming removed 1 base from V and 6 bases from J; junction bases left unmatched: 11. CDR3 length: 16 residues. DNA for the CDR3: TGCGCCAGCAGCCAAGTCCGGGGACAGCGTTCCGATGGCTACACCTTC. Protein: CASSQVRGQRSDGYTF.

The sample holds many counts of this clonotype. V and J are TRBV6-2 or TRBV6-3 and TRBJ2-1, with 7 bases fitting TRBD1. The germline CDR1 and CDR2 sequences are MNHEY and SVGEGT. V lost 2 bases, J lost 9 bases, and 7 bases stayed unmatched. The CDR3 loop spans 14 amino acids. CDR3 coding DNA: TGTGCCAGCAGTTACCTACAGGGGTCGGGTGAGCAGTTCTTC. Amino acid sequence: CASSYLQGSGEQFF.

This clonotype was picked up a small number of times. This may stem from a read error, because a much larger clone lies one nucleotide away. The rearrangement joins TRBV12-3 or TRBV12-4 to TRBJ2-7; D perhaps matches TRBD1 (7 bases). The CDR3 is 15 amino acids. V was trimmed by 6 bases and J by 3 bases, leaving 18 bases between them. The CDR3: CASRLRGAGNYEQYF. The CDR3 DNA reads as TGTGCCAGCAGACTCAGGGGGGCAGGCAACTACGAGCAGTACTTC.

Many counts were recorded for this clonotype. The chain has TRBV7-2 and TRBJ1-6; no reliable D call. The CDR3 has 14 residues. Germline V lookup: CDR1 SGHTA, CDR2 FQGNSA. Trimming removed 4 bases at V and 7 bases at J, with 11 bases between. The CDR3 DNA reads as TGTGCCAGCAGCTCACGGACCGCGAATTCACCCCTCCACTTT. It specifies CASSSRTANSPLHF.

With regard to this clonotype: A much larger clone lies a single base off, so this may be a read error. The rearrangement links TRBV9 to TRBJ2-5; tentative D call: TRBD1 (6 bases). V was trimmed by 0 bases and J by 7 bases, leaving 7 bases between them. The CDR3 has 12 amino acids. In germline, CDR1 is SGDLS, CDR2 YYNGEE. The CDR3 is CASSVEQGTQYF. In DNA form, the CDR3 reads TGTGCCAGCAGCGTAGAACAGGGGACCCAGTACTTC.

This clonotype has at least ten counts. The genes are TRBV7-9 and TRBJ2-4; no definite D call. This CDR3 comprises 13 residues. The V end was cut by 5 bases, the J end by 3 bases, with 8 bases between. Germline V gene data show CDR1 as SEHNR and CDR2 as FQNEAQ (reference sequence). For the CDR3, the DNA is TGTGCCAGCAGCCGTGGGGTCAAAAACATTCAGTACTTC. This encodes CASSRGVKNIQYF.

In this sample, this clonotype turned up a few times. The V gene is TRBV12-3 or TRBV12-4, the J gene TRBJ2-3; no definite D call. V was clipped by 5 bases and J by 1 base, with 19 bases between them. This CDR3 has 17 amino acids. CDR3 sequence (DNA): TGTGCCAGCAGTCACGCCTTCCGGGTTCGGGGCACAGATACGCAGTATTTT. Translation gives CASSHAFRVRGTDTQYF.

The CDR3: CASSFLPGQGAYNEQFF. In DNA, the CDR3 is TGTGCCAGCAGTTTCCTACCGGGACAGGGAGCCTACAATGAGCAGTTCTTC. The chain uses TRBV6-2 or TRBV6-3 and TRBJ2-1; 9 bases fit TRBD1. The CDR3 is made up of 17 amino acids. Germline V lookup: CDR1 MNHEY, CDR2 SVGEGT. Losses at the gene ends were 4 bases for V and 2 bases for J; bases not matched to a gene: 9.

The CDR3 spells CASSSSLTGRNEKLFF. Here the CDR3 DNA reads TGTGCCAGCAGCTCTTCCCTGACAGGACGTAATGAAAAACTGTTTTTT. The V and J genes are TRBV13 and TRBJ1-4, with D maybe TRBD1 (6 bases). With 4 bases removed from V and 4 bases from J, the gap between germline ends came to 16 bases. CDR1 and CDR2 (germline): PRHDT, FYEKMQ (reference sequence). The CDR3 covers 16 residues.

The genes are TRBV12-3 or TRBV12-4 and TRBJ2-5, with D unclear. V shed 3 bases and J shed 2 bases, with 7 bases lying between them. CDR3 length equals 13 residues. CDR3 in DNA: TGTGCCAGCAGTTTCAGCAGGCAAGAGACCCAGTACTTC. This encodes CASSFSRQETQYF.

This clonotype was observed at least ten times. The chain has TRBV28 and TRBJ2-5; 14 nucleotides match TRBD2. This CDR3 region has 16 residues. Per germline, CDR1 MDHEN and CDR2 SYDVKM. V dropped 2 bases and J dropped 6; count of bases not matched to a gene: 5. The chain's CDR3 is CASSLAGTSGRKTQYF. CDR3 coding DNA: TGTGCCAGCAGTTTAGCAGGGACTAGCGGGAGAAAGACCCAGTACTTC.

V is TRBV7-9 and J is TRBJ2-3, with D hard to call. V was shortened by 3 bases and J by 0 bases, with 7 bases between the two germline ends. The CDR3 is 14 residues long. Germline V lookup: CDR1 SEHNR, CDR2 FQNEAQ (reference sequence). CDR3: CASSFFSSTDTQYF. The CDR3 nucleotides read TGTGCCAGCAGCTTTTTCAGTAGCACAGATACGCAGTATTTT.

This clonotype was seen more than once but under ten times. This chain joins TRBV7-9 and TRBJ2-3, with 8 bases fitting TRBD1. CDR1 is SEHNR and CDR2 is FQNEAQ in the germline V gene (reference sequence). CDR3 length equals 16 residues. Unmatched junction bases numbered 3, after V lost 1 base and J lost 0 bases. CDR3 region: CASSLGRTGSTDTQYF. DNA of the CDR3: TGTGCCAGCAGCTTAGGGCGGACAGGGAGCACAGATACGCAGTATTTT.

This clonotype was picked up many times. The CDR3 bases are TGTGCCAGCAGTTTAGTATCGCTCTCGGGCACAGGGGGTCGGGAGACCCAGTACTTC. Amino acids: CASSLVSLSGTGGRETQYF. This chain joins TRBV12-3 or TRBV12-4 and TRBJ2-5, with TRBD1 matching over 8 bases. There are 19 residues in the CDR3. Trimming cost V 1 base and J 5 bases; bases outside gene matches: 18.

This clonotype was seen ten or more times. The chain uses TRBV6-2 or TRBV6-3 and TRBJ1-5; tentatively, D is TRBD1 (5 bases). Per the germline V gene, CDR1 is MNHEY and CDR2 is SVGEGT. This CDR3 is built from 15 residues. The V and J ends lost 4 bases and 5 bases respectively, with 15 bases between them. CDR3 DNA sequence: TGTGCCAGCAGTTCCCCGGACACCCCCTATCAGCCCCAGCATTTT. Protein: CASSSPDTPYQPQHF.

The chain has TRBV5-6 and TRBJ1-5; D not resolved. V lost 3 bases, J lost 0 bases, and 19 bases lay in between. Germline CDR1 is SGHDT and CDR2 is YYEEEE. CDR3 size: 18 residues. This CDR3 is CASSSSEGPTHSNQPQHF. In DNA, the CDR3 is TGTGCCAGCAGCTCGTCGGAGGGCCCGACCCATAGCAATCAGCCCCAGCATTTT.

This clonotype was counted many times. CDR3 DNA sequence: TGTGCCAGCAGCTCCAGCCTGGGGGCAACCTACGAGCAGTACTTC. Its protein is CASSSSLGATYEQYF. The chain uses TRBV7-8 and TRBJ2-7, with D possibly matching TRBD1 (6 bases). From germline, CDR1 is SGHVS and CDR2 FQNEAQ. This CDR3 has 15 residues. V was trimmed by 4 bases and J by 2 bases, leaving 15 bases between them.

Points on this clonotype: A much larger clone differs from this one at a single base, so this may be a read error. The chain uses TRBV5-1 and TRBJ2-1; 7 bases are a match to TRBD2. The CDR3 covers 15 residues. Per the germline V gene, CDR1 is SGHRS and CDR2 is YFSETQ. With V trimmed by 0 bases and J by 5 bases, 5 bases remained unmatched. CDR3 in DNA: TGCGCCAGCAGCTTGGGCGTGGGAGGGCACAATGAGCAGTTCTTC. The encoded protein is CASSLGVGGHNEQFF.